The clone carrying this T cell receptor beta chain was counted once. Its specificity is not known. The method was immunoSEQ multiplex PCR; TCRdb's version includes in-frame clones alone and lacks a portion of them. The sample yields around 28,000 clones, roughly 87% seen once. V was pared by 5 bases and J by 6 bases, with 9 bases of the junction left unmatched. The germline CDR1 and CDR2 sequences are SGHVS and FQNEAQ. The CDR3 is made up of 15 amino acids. This record comes from a study of OX40 agonist ivuxolimab in advanced cancers. Overall study findings and caveats: At doses 0.1 to 3.0 mg/kg, CD4+ and CD8+ clones expanded.

The chain employs TRBV7-8 and TRBJ2-7, with 11 bases aligning to TRBD1. The starting material was CD4+ or CD8+ T cells sorted from blood, obtained in a trial of the OX40 agonist ivuxolimab. This clonotype was obtained from an adult with an advanced solid tumor such as melanoma, head and neck, liver or kidney cancer. Written as DNA, the CDR3 is TGTGCCAGCAGCCTAGGACAGGGGGCCTTGGGCGAGCAGTACTTC. Its translation: CASSLGQGALGEQYF.